This T cell receptor beta chain was sequenced in a study of regulatory T cells in long-lasting Graves disease. Study overall: By definition, persistent Graves' disease involved antithyroid drugs for over 5 years alongside positive TSH receptor antibodies.

In building TCR beta libraries, iRepertoire HTBI primers were used together with Arm-PCR of CDR3 regions. TCRdb analysed the multiplex PCR reads with MiXCR anew, one entry per CDR3 protein. Here the sample spans a few hundred thousand distinct CDR3 sequences, around a quarter being singletons. The time point denotes: persistent/refractory GD, antithyroid drugs over 5 years with positive TRAb. Scientists built the TCR library using RNA that was extracted from PBMCs. There are many counts of this clonotype. The antigen is not known. Whole-study results and caveats: Repertoires from persistent disease leaned toward TRBV28, TRBJ1-2 and TRBJ2-5. For persistent Graves' patients, TCR diversity was lower than for newly diagnosed ones.

V gave up 4 bases and J gave up 5 bases, with 5 bases separating them. Germline assignment: CDR1 MDHEN and CDR2 SYDVKM. This CDR3 is built from 12 residues. This chain connects TRBV28 to TRBJ1-4; unclear D gene. This receptor was obtained from a female donor with Graves disease. Here the sequenced sample was peripheral blood mononuclear cells (PBMCs), taken when the disease was refractory, from a patient treated with antithyroid drugs. CDR3: CASSSQNEKLFF. CDR3 DNA sequence: TGTGCCAGCAGTTCCCAAAATGAAAAACTGTTTTTT.